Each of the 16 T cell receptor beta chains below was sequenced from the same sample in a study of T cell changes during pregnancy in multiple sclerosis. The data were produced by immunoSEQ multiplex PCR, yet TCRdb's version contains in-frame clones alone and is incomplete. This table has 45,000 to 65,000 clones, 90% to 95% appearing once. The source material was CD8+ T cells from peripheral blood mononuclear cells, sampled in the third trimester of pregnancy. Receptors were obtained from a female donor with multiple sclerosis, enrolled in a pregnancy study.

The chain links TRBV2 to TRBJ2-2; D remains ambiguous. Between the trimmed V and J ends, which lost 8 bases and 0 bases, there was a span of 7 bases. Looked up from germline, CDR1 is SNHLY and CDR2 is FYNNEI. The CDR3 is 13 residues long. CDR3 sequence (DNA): TGTGCCAGCGTCCGAGCGAACACCGGGGAGCTGTTTTTT. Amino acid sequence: CASVRANTGELFF.

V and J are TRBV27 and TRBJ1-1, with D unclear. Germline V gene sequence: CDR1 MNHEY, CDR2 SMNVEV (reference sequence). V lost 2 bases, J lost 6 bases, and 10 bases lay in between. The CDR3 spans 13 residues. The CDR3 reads CASSLIYEAEAFF. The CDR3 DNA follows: TGTGCCAGCAGTTTAATCTATGAAGCTGAAGCTTTCTTT.

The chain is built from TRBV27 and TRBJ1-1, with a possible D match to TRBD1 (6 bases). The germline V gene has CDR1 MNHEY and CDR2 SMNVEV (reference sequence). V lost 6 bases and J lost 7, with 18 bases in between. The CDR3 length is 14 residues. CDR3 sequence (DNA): TGTGCCAGCAGAACCATCCCGGCGACAGGTGAAGCTTTCTTT. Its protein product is CASRTIPATGEAFF.

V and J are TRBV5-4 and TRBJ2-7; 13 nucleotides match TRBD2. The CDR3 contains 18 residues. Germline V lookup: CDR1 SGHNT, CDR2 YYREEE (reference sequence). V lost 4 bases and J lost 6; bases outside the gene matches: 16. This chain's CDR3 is CASSQASLAGGPAGEQYF. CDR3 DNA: TGTGCCAGCAGCCAAGCCTCACTAGCGGGAGGGCCAGCCGGCGAGCAGTACTTC.

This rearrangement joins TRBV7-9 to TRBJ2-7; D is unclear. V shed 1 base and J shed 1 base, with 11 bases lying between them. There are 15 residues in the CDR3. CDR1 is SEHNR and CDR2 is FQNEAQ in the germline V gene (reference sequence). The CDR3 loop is CASSLVLIGSYEQYF. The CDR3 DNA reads TGTGCCAGCAGCTTAGTATTAATCGGGTCCTACGAGCAGTACTTC.

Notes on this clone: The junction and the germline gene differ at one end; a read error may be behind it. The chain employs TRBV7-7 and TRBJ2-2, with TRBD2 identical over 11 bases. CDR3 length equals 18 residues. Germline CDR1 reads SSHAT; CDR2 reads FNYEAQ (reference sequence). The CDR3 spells CASSSQLAGVLNTGELFF. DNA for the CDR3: TGTGCTAGCAGCTCCCAACTAGCGGGGGTCCTTAACACCGGGGAGCTGTTTTTT.

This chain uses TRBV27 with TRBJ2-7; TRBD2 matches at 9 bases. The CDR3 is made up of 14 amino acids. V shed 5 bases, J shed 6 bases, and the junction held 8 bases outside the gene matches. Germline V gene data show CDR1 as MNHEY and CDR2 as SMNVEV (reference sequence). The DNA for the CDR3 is TGTGCCAGCAGTCCGACTAGCGGTCTGGGCGAGCAGTACTTC. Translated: CASSPTSGLGEQYF.

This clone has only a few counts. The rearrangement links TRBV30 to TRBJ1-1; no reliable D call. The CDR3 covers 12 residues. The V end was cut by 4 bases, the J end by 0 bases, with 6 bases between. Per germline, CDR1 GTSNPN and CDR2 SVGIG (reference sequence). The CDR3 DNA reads TGTGCCTGGACCAAAATGAACACTGAAGCTTTCTTT. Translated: CAWTKMNTEAFF.

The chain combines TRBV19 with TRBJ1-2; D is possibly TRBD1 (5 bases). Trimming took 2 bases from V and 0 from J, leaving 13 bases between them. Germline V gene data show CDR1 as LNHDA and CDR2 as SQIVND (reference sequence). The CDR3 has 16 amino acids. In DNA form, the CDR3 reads TGTGCCAGTAGTATAAGGACACCAACTACTAACTATGGCTACACCTTC. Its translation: CASSIRTPTTNYGYTF.

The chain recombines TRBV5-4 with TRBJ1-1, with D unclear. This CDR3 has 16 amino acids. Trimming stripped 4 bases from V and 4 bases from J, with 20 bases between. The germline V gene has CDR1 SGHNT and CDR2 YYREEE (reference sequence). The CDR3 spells CASSPISTQVGTEAFF. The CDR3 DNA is TGTGCCAGCAGCCCTATATCCACTCAGGTGGGCACTGAAGCTTTCTTT.

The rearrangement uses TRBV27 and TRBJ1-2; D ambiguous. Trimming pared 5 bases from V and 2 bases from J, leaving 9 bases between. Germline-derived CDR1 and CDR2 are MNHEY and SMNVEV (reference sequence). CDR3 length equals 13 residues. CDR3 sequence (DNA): TGTGCCAGCAGTACCGGTCCAAACTATGGCTACACCTTC. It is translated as CASSTGPNYGYTF.

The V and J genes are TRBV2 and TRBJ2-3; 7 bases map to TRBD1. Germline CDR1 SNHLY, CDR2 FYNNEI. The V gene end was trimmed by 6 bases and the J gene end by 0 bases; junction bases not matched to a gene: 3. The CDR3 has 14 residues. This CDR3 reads CASSGDRSTDTQYF. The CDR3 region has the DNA TGTGCCAGCAGCGGGGACAGAAGCACAGATACGCAGTATTTT.

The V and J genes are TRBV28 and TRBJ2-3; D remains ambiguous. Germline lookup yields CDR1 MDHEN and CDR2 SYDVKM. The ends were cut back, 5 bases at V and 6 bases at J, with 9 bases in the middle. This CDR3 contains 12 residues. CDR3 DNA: TGTGCCAGCAGTCCCTCTCCGGATACGCAGTATTTT. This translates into CASSPSPDTQYF.

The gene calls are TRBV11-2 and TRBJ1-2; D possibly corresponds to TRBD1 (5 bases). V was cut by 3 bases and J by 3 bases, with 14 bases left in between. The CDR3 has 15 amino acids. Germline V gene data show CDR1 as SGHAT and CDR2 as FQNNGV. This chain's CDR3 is CASSFLGEGDYGYTF. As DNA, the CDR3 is TGTGCCAGCAGCTTCTTAGGGGAAGGTGACTATGGCTACACCTTC.

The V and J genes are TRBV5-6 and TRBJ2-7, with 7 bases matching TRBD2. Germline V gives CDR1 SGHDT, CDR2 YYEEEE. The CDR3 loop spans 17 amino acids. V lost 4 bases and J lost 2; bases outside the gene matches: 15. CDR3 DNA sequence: TGTGCCAGCAGCCCAGACCGAGCGGGACCATCGACCTACGAGCAGTACTTC. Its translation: CASSPDRAGPSTYEQYF.

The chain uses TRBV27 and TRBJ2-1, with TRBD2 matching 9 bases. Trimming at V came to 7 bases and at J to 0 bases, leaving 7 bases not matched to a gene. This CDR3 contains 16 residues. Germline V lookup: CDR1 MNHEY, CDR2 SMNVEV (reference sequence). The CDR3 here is CASNGGLASSYNEQFF. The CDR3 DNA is TGTGCCAGCAATGGCGGACTAGCGAGCTCCTACAATGAGCAGTTCTTC.